This T cell receptor beta chain came from a study of shared T cell receptors in the human thymus (dated by TCRdb to the early 2020s). A note on the overall study: The study examined how self-reactive, shared T-cell receptor alpha chains are generated in the human thymus.

The CDR3 contains 16 residues, cysteine and phenylalanine counted. The CDR3 DNA has 48 bases and is translated from base 1. Trimming accounts for 6 bases at V and 5 bases at J, while the number of junction bases matched to no gene is 12. The germline V gene encodes CDR1 SQVTM and CDR2 ANQGSEA. A remark on this clone: It has no known antigen specificity. Qualities for individual bases were not recorded, and no much larger clone is one base off.

Library preparation used the immunoSEQ multiplex PCR assay. TCRdb obtained this table from immuneACCESS and retained in-frame rearrangements with V and J assigned. These tables miss some clones; where compared with another copy, unresolved V genes account for less than half of the shortfall, and the remainder is unexplained. Present in this sample are about 660,000 clones, around 87% of which were seen just once. The biggest ten clones account for under 0.01% of the sample. These data were also reused for a study on human thymus T cells. The second paper states: Immunologically healthy infants undergoing open corrective cardiac surgery for congenital heart defects in Finland were used as donors. Thymus tissue was collected as surgical resects that were removed during corrective cardiac surgery. Biased V and J gene segment usage appeared to be present in both thymic and peripheral blood repertoires. The related research found that thymic TCR repertoires overlapped highly between unrelated individuals. TCR alpha and beta repertoires from fewer than ten infant thymus samples and four related peripheral blood samples were characterized in the study. Donor ages ranged from about 7 to 244 days, and the cohort comprised over 5 male and two female infants. After being mechanically released from the tissue, thymocytes were kept at -70 degrees C in pellets of 10-30 million cells. A QIAsymphony instrument was used to extract genomic DNA from the frozen cell pellets. The immunoSEQ multiplex PCR assay was used to amplify the TCRB and TCRAD loci from a standardized amount of quality-controlled genomic DNA. Amplicons spanned the V(D)J region at a length sufficient to cover the CDR3 and identify V and J genes. The amplicons were sequenced on an Illumina platform via the commercial immunoSEQ service. Primer bias and sequencing errors were corrected using previously described methods, and TCRAD and TCRB definitions followed the IMGT database. Repertoires were analysed with immunoSEQ Analyzer 3.0 and VDJTools, covering basic statistics, V/J segment usage, diversity estimates, rarefaction and pairwise overlap. Chao1, ChaoE, Efron-Thisted, Shannon and inverse Simpson indices were used to estimate diversity, which was also estimated on datasets down-sampled to the smallest sample. Repertoire overlap was assessed by strict matching of CDR3 nucleotide sequence, V gene and J gene, and clustering was done by Jaccard-based multidimensional scaling. On average, thymus samples yielded 800,000 or so unique TCRB clonotypes, whereas blood samples yielded roughly 80,000.

The TCR comes from a boy in the first two years of life with a congenital heart defect. Donor details come from another sample of the same person, matched by shared clones. The sequencing sample was made of thymocytes. The chain was built from TRBV29-1 and TRBJ1-4, with 10 bases aligning to TRBD1. CDR3 sequence: CSVETGGGFPNEKLFF. The bases read TGCAGCGTGGAGACAGGGGGCGGGTTTCCGAATGAAAAACTGTTTTTT.